Listed below are T cell receptor beta chains from one sample, sequenced in a study of shared clonotypes between healthy human individuals. Data came from immunoSEQ multiplex PCR; TCRdb stores just in-frame clones and leaves some out. The profile shows nearly 2 million clones, approximately 95% of them singletons. What was sequenced was naive CD8+ T cells sorted from blood. These receptors were obtained from a man in his late teens or twenties in good health. CDR3s include the opening cysteine and the closing phenylalanine or tryptophan. D genes are given only for firm matches. Rows give clone size only sometimes, using once, few, many, or a class for an expanded clone.

>TRBJ2-5|NA|TRBV7-6|TRBD2
CASSLIVSGGQETQYF
TGTGCCAGCAGCTTAATAGTAAGCGGGGGCCAAGAGACCCAGTACTTC
>TRBJ2-7|NA|TRBV21-1|NA
CASSKEGTYRYEQYF
TGTGCCAGCAGCAAAGAGGGGACTTACCGCTACGAGCAGTACTTC
>TRBJ2-1|once|TRBV19|TRBD2
CASSEEGLAGASNEQFF
TGTGCCAGTAGTGAAGAGGGACTAGCGGGAGCTAGCAATGAGCAGTTCTTC
>TRBJ2-7|NA|TRBV27|TRBD1
CASSFGTGGGEQYF
TGTGCCAGCAGTTTCGGGACAGGGGGGGGTGAGCAGTACTTC
>TRBJ2-1|once|TRBV28|NA
CASELAHSYNEQFF
TGTGCCAGCGAACTAGCTCACTCCTACAATGAGCAGTTCTTC
>TRBJ1-2|NA|TRBV5-6|NA
CASSDPDSHLIYGYTF
TGTGCCAGCAGCGATCCCGACAGTCACCTCATCTATGGCTACACCTTC
>TRBJ1-5|NA|TRBV29-1|TRBD1
CSAVPGQGAARNNQPQHF
TGCAGCGCGGTCCCAGGACAGGGGGCTGCAAGGAACAATCAGCCCCAGCATTTT
>TRBJ2-1|NA|TRBV7-8|NA
CASSLRGKAGYNEQFF
TGTGCCAGCAGCCTAAGGGGTAAAGCAGGGTACAATGAGCAGTTCTTC
>TRBJ2-1|NA|TRBV11-2|TRBD2
CASSAPSTSGADQFF
TGTGCCAGCAGCGCCCCCTCGACGAGCGGGGCGGATCAGTTCTTC
>TRBJ2-5|NA|TRBV10-3|NA
CAISESRTVQETQYF
TGTGCCATCAGTGAGTCGCGGACAGTTCAAGAGACCCAGTACTTC
>TRBJ1-2|NA|TRBV6-5|TRBD1
CASSQGEFYGYTF
TGTGCCAGCAGCCAGGGGGAATTCTATGGCTACACCTTC
>TRBJ1-2|once|TRBV28|NA
CASGPGLNYGYTF
TGTGCCAGCGGACCAGGGCTTAACTATGGCTACACCTTC
>TRBJ1-2|once|TRBV7-8|NA
CASSPDTYGYTF
TGTGCCAGCAGCCCGGACACGTATGGCTACACCTTC
>TRBJ1-3|NA|TRBV11-2|NA
CASSPTNPGPAGNTIYF
TGTGCCAGCAGCCCTACTAATCCGGGACCGGCTGGAAACACCATATATTTT
>TRBJ1-2|once|TRBV5-1|NA
CASSPVQGNNYGYTF
TGCGCCAGCAGCCCGGTGCAGGGAAACAACTATGGCTACACCTTC
>TRBJ1-2|once|TRBV19|NA
CATLKGLDYGYTF
TGTGCCACCTTAAAGGGGCTGGACTATGGCTACACCTTC
>TRBJ2-7|NA|TRBV13|NA
CASSLADEIYEQYF
TGTGCCAGCAGCTTAGCCGATGAAATATACGAGCAGTACTTC
>TRBJ2-5|NA|TRBV5-1|TRBD2
CASSLAELAGVKETQYF
TGCGCCAGCAGCTTGGCCGAACTAGCGGGGGTTAAGGAGACCCAGTACTTC
>TRBJ2-4|NA|TRBV11-2|NA
CASSLVTENIQYF
TGTGCCAGCAGCTTAGTCACAGAAAACATTCAGTACTTC
>TRBJ2-3|NA|TRBV6-5|TRBD1
CASSPGQGAYDTQYF
TGTGCCAGCAGCCCCGGACAGGGGGCTTATGATACGCAGTATTTT
>TRBJ2-1|NA|TRBV6-5|TRBD1
CASSYQQGDLYNEQFF
TGTGCCAGCAGTTACCAGCAGGGGGACCTCTACAATGAGCAGTTCTTC
>TRBJ2-5|NA|TRBV11-2|TRBD2
CASSLGSGGVSETQYF
TGTGCCAGCAGCTTAGGTAGCGGGGGGGTTTCAGAGACCCAGTACTTC
>TRBJ1-1|few|TRBV13|NA
CASSLAPNTEAFF
TGTGCCAGCAGCTTAGCCCCGAACACTGAAGCTTTCTTT
>TRBJ2-2|NA|TRBV2|NA
CASSDSLLNTGELFF
TGTGCCAGCAGTGACTCCTTACTAAACACCGGGGAGCTGTTTTTT
>TRBJ2-1|NA|TRBV27|NA
CASSPLFRDTEEFNEQFF
TGTGCCAGCAGCCCACTTTTCCGGGATACCGAGGAGTTTAATGAGCAGTTCTTC
>TRBJ2-7|NA|TRBV7-2|TRBD2
CASSYAAGGTYEQYF
TGTGCCAGCAGCTACGCAGCGGGAGGGACCTACGAGCAGTACTTC
>TRBJ2-5|NA|TRBV7-2|NA
CASSLDPSGEETQYF
TGTGCCAGCAGCTTAGACCCCAGCGGCGAAGAGACCCAGTACTTC
>TRBJ1-5|NA|TRBV28|TRBD1
CASSLTGDVGSNQPQHF
TGTGCCAGCAGTCTAACAGGGGACGTTGGGAGCAATCAGCCCCAGCATTTT
>TRBJ1-4|NA|TRBV4-1|NA
CASSQYSNQNEKLFF
TGCGCCAGCAGCCAGTACTCAAACCAAAATGAAAAACTGTTTTTT